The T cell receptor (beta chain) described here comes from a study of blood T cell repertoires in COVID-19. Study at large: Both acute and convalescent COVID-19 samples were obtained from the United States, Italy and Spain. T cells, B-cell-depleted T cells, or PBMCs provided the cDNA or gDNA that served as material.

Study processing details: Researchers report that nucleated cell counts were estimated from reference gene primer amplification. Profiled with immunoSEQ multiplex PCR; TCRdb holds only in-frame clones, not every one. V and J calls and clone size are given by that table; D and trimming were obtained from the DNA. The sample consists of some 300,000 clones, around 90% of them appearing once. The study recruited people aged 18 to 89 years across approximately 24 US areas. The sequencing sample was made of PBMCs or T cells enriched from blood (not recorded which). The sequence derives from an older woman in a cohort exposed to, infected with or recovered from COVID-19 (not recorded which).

CDR3 protein: CASSVALAGRQETQYF. CDR3 bases: TGTGCCAGCAGCGTAGCGCTAGCGGGACGACAAGAGACCCAGTACTTC. The rearrangement links TRBV9 to TRBJ2-5; 9 bases are shared with TRBD2. CDR1 and CDR2 from the germline V gene are SGDLS and YYNGEE. This CDR3 is 16 amino acids long. The junction had 5 bases not matched to a gene; V was cut back by 0 bases and J by 2 bases.